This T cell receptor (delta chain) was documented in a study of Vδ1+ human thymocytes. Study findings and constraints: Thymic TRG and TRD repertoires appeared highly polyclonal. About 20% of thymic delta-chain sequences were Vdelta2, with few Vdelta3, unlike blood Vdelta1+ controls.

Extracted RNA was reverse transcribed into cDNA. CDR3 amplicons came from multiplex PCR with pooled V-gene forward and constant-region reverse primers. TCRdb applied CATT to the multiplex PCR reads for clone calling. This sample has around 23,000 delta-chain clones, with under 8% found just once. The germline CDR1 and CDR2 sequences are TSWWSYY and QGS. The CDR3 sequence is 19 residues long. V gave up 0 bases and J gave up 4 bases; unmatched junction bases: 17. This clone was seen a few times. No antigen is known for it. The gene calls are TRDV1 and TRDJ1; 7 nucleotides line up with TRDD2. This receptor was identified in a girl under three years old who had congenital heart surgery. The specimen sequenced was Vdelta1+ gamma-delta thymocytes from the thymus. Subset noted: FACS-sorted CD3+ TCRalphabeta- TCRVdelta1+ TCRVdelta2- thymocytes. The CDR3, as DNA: TGTGCTCTTGGGGAACTACGGTCCTTCCTGAATGGGCGAGGCGATAAACTCATCTTT. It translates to CALGELRSFLNGRGDKLIF.